The T cell receptor beta chain under discussion was sequenced for a study of T cell responses to AZD1222 COVID-19 vaccine. Study-level results: Vaccination with two AZD1222 doses was followed by a rise in Spike-specific TCR breadth and depth. Distributed over spike, vaccine-associated CD4 TCRs predominated at 160-218 and 743-854.

The analysis combined second doses at about 4 or about 12 weeks. As concerns this clone: The antigen is unknown.

Sequencing used immunoSEQ multiplex PCR; TCRdb keeps in-frame clones, though not all of them. There are about 200,000 clones in the sample; 93% occur only once, and 0.95% to 1.1% lies in the top ten. CDR3 length: 15 residues. After removal of 7 bases from V and 2 bases from J, the junction contained 8 bases not matched to a gene. Germline CDR1 SGHAT, CDR2 FQNNGV. The V gene is TRBV11-2, the J gene TRBJ1-2; 9 bases are shared with TRBD1. This receptor was identified in an adult who received the AZD1222 COVID-19 vaccine. The material sequenced was peripheral blood, taken 28 days after the second AZD1222 dose. Here the CDR3 reads CASTKGTGLNYGYTF. The DNA for the CDR3 is TGTGCCAGCACCAAAGGGACAGGGCTCAACTATGGCTACACCTTC.